A selection of T cell receptor beta chains follows, all from one sample in a study of cytomegalovirus exposure and HLA in healthy donors. The protocol was immunoSEQ multiplex PCR, while the TCRdb copy is restricted to in-frame clones and leaves out a portion. In the table there are 200,000 or so clones, around 77% of which are singletons. Sequenced: PBMCs. The source of these receptors is a woman between 25 and 40 years old in good health and CMV-seronegative. Each CDR3 is given without its conserved first and last residue. D genes are given only for firm matches.

v_gene | d_gene | CDR3aa
TRBV4-1 | TRBD1 | ASSPRTGRSNSPLH
TRBV27 | - | ASSPTGRGTGELF
TRBV29-1 | - | SVQPGSYNEQF
TRBV5-1 | TRBD1 | ASSLADRGLGIQY
TRBV10-3 | TRBD1 | ATRQGVHEQY
TRBV20-1 | - | SALTEEAF
TRBV6-5 | - | ASSYRHRGKTQY
TRBV29-1 | TRBD2 | SVDGLAGSQETQY
TRBV4-1 | TRBD1 | ASSQAGTGGWETQY
TRBV5-5 | - | ASKDSGNEKLF
TRBV6-1 | - | ASSDLSEQPQH
TRBV10-2 | - | ASTLPGKDTQY
TRBV7-2 | TRBD2 | ASSLGLATDTQY
TRBV4-1 | - | ASSQEGLTSGYT
TRBV4-2 | TRBD2 | ASSEKLADNEQF
TRBV19 | - | ASSIAFESDEQF
TRBV18 | - | ASSPGGTLRINEQF
TRBV18 | - | ASSPLGGRGSYNEQF
TRBV2 | - | ASSEVGPPGGAF
TRBV5-1 | - | ASSPGGGSADYNEQF
TRBV6-1 | TRBD1 | ASSRKTGQDQPQH
TRBV4-1 | - | ASSHSTSPGTQY
TRBV5-1 | - | ASSLVTANTEAF
TRBV19 | - | ASSVMGRPGADTQY
TRBV19 | - | ASSEDGGFSNQPQH
TRBV6-6 | - | ASRNQAKNIQY
TRBV30 | - | AWSGTGTDTQY
TRBV29-1 | TRBD2 | SVEGIAGGPWGNEQF
TRBV7-9 | - | ASSSKQGVGTEAF
TRBV5-6 | TRBD2 | ASSSSSGGSTDTQY
TRBV10-3 | - | AISALVRSEQY
TRBV6-4 | TRBD1 | ASSDSVRQGAYQEAF
TRBV30 | TRBD2 | AWSFGEGNEQF
TRBV30 | - | AWSPHGEVNTEAF
TRBV6-5 | - | ASSLQGSENTIY